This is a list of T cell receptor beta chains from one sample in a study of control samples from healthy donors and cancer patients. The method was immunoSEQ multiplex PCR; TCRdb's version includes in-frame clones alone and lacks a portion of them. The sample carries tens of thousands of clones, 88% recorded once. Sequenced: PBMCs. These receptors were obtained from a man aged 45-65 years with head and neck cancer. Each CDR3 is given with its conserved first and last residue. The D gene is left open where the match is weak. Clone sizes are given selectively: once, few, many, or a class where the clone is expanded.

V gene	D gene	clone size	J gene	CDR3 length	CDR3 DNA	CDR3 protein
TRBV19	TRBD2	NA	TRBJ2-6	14	TGTGCCAGTAGGCGGGAGCCTGGGGCCAACGTCCTGACTTTC	CASRREPGANVLTF
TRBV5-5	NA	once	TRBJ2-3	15	TGTGCCAGCAGCCCCTCCACAGGTAGCACAGATACGCAGTATTTT	CASSPSTGSTDTQYF
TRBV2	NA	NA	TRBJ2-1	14	TGTGCCAGCAGTGACAAAGCGGGTCACAATGAGCAGTTCTTC	CASSDKAGHNEQFF
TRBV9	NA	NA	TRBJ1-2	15	TGTGCCAGCAGCGTAGATGTAGGCCCACGATATGGCTACACCTTC	CASSVDVGPRYGYTF
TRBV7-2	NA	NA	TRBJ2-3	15	TGTGCCAGCAGCTTAGTGGGTAGCTGGGCAGATACGCAGTATTTT	CASSLVGSWADTQYF
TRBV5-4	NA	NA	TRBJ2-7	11	TGTGCCAGCAGCGGGAACCGCGAGCAGTACTTC	CASSGNREQYF
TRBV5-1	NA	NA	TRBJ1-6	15	TGCGCCAGCCAGACGGAGAGCTCCTATAATTCACCCCTCCACTTT	CASQTESSYNSPLHF
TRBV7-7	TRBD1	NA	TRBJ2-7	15	TGTGCTAGCAGCGAAGGGACAGGGGGGGGGTACGAGCAGTACTTC	CASSEGTGGGYEQYF
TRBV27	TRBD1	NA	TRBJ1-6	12	TGTGCCAGCAGGGTGACAGGGAGGGCCCTCCACTTT	CASRVTGRALHF
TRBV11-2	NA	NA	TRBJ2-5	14	TGTGCCAGCAGTTGGGGGGGGCAACGGGAGACCCAGTACTTC	CASSWGGQRETQYF
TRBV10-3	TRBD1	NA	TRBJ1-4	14	TGTGCCATCAGTGGGACAGGACCTAATGAAAAACTGTTTTTT	CAISGTGPNEKLFF
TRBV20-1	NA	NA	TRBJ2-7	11	TGCAGTGCTAAAACAGACTACGAGCAGTACTTC	CSAKTDYEQYF
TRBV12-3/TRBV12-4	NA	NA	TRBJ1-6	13	TGTGCCAGCAGGGACAGATCTAATTCACCCCTCCACTTT	CASRDRSNSPLHF
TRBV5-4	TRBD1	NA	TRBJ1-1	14	TGTGCCAGCAGACCGGGACAGACGAACACTGAAGCTTTCTTT	CASRPGQTNTEAFF
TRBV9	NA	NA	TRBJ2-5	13	TGTGCCAGCAGCGTTGATGAGGAAGAGACCCAGTACTTC	CASSVDEEETQYF
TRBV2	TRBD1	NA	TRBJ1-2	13	TGTGCCAGCAGCCTGACAGGGACCTATGGCTACACCTTC	CASSLTGTYGYTF
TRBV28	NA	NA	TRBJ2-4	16	TGTGCCAGCAGAAGGCAGGGGCTCCCAACAGGGAACATTCAGTACTTC	CASRRQGLPTGNIQYF
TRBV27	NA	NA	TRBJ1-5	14	TGTGCCAGCAGTTCGTGGCAGGGGATTCAGCCCCAGCATTTT	CASSSWQGIQPQHF
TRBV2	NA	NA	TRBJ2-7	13	TGTGCCATCCGGGGAGAGGCCACCTACGAGCAGTACTTC	CAIRGEATYEQYF
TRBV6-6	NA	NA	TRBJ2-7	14	TGTGCCAGCAGTTACTTGACTCCAGGGGACGAGCAGTACTTC	CASSYLTPGDEQYF
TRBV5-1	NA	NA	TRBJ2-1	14	TGCGCCAGCAGCTTGGGCCAGGGTGTAGGTGAGCAGTTCTTC	CASSLGQGVGEQFF
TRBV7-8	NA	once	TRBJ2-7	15	TGTGCCAGCAGCTTAGTGCCCACTAACTCCTACGAGCAGTACTTC	CASSLVPTNSYEQYF
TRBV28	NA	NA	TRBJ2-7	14	TGTGCCAGCAGTTTACACAGGCTTTCCCTCGAGCAGTACTTC	CASSLHRLSLEQYF
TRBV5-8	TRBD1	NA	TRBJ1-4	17	TGTGCCAGCAGCCTCCGGACAGGGGCAGCGGCTAATGAAAAACTGTTTTTT	CASSLRTGAAANEKLFF
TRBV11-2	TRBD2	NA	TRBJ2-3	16	TGTGCCAGCAGCCTAGGACTAGCGGGAACCACAGATACGCAGTATTTT	CASSLGLAGTTDTQYF
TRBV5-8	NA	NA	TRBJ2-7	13	TGTGCCAGCAGCCGACAGTTAGGCAGGGAGCAGTACTTC	CASSRQLGREQYF
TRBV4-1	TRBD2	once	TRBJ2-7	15	TGCGCCAGCAGCGGATTAGCGGGAGACCTCTACGAGCAGTACTTC	CASSGLAGDLYEQYF
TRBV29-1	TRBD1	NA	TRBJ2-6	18	TGCAGCGTTGAACAAGTGAGGGGGCCGAGCTCTGGGGCCAACGTCCTGACTTTC	CSVEQVRGPSSGANVLTF
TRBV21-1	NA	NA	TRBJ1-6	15	TGTGCCAGCAGCAAAAGGGTATCGGTAGGCTCACCCCTCCACTTT	CASSKRVSVGSPLHF
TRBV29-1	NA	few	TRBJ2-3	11	TGCAGCGTGATGAGCACAGATACGCAGTATTTT	CSVMSTDTQYF
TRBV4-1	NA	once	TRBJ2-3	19	TGCGCCAGCAGCCAAGGTCGAGGGGGTTTTAGCGGGAGCACAGATACGCAGTATTTT	CASSQGRGGFSGSTDTQYF
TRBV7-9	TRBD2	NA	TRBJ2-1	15	TGTGCCAGCACCAATAGCGGGGGTGCCTACAATGAGCAGTTCTTC	CASTNSGGAYNEQFF
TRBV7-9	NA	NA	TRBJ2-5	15	TGTGCCAGCAGCTTAGGGGCGCAGGGGTTAGAGACCCAGTACTTC	CASSLGAQGLETQYF
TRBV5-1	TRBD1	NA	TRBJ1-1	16	TGCGCCAGCAGCTTAGGACAGGGCTTAATGAACACTGAAGCTTTCTTT	CASSLGQGLMNTEAFF
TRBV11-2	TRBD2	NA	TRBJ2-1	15	TGTGCCAGCAGCTGGGGGACTAGCGGCAACAATGAGCAGTTCTTC	CASSWGTSGNNEQFF
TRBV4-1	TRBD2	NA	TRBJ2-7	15	TGCGCCAGCAGCCAAGTTACTAGCGGGAGGGTCGAGCAGTACTTC	CASSQVTSGRVEQYF